This T cell receptor (beta chain) stems from a study of blood T cell repertoires in COVID-19. Study as a whole: Specimens from acute and convalescent COVID-19 originated in the United States, Italy and Spain. Nucleic acid was either cDNA or gDNA, and it came from T cells, B-cell-depleted T cells, or PBMCs.

Authors' processing steps: Nucleated cell counts were estimated from reference gene primer amplification. Assay: immunoSEQ multiplex PCR; the TCRdb copy retains only in-frame clones and omits some. V, J and clone size are those of that table, while D and trimming were read from the DNA. The data contain about 300,000 clones, under 90% of them seen just once; the ten biggest clones take up less than 2%. Note on this clone: Within the sample, other DNA sequences also encode this same CDR3.

Followed longitudinally, the Seattle patients had been enrolled during active infection. V lost 1 base to trimming and J lost 3 bases, with 6 bases between them. The CDR3 length is 13 residues. CDR1 is SGDLS and CDR2 is YYNGEE in the germline V gene. The sample taken for sequencing was peripheral blood. The chain joins TRBV9 to TRBJ2-3, with a tentative D call TRBD1 (6 bases). The TCR sequence derives from a woman aged 30 to 39 with COVID-19, enrolled during active disease. The CDR3 sequence is CASSVQGTDTQYF. For the CDR3, the DNA is TGTGCCAGCAGCGTACAGGGGACAGATACGCAGTATTTT. Supplemented by reference TRBV9 and TRBJ2-3, the full variable domain reads DSGVTQTPKHLITATGQRVTLRCSPRSGDLSVYWYQQSLDQGLQFLIQYYNGEERAKGNILERFSAQQFPDLHSELNLSSLELGDSALYFCASSVQGTDTQYFGPGTRLTVL.